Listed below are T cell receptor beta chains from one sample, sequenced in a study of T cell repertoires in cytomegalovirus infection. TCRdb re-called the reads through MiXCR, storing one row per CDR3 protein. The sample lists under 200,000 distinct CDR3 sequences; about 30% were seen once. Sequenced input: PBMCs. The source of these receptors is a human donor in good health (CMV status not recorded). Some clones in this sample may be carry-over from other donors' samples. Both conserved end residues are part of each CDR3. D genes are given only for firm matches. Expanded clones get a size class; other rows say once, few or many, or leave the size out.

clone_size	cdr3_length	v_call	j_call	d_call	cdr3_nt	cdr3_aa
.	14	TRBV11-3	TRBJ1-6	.	TGTGCCAGCAGCTTAGATCGTCAGAATTCACCCCTCCACTTT	CASSLDRQNSPLHF
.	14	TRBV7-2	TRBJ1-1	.	TGTGCCAGCAGATCGGGCCCCATGAACACTGAAGCTTTCTTT	CASRSGPMNTEAFF
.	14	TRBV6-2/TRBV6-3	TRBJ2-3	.	TGTGCCAGCAGTTATTCTGGAACCACAGATACGCAGTATTTT	CASSYSGTTDTQYF
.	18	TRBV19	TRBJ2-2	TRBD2	TGTGCCAGTAGTATGCGGCTAGCGGGGGCCTACCTCACCGGGGAGCTGTTTTTT	CASSMRLAGAYLTGELFF
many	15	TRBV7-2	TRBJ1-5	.	TGTGCCAGCAGCCCTATGGAGTTAGGGAATCAGCCCCAGCATTTT	CASSPMELGNQPQHF
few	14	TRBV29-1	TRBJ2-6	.	TGCAGCGTTGAAAGCATATCTGGGGCCAACGTCCTGACTTTC	CSVESISGANVLTF
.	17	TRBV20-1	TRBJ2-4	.	TGCAGTGCTAGAGATCCCCTGGCCAGGGCGGACAAAAACATTCAGTACTTC	CSARDPLARADKNIQYF
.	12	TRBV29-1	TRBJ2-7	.	TGCAGCGTTCTAAGCGACTCCTACGAGCAGTACTTC	CSVLSDSYEQYF
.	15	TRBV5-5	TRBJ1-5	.	TGTGCCAGCAGCTCGGGGACCACACAGAATCAGCCCCAGCATTTT	CASSSGTTQNQPQHF
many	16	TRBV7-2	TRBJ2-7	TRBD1	TGTGCCAGCAGCTTAACCTTGGACAGGACCTCCTACGAGCAGTACTTC	CASSLTLDRTSYEQYF
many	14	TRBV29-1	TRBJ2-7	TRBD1	TGCAGCGTTTCGGGACAGGGGTCCTCCTACGAGCAGTACTTC	CSVSGQGSSYEQYF
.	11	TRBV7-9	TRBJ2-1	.	TGTGCCAGCATCAAACGGACCGTCCAGTTCTTC	CASIKRTVQFF
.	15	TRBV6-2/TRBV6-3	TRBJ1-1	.	TGTGCCAGCAGTTACTCGCGGGAATTGAACACTGAAGCTTTCTTT	CASSYSRELNTEAFF
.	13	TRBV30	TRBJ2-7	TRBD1	TGTGCCTGGAGCAGGGACAGGGGATACGAGCAGTACTTC	CAWSRDRGYEQYF
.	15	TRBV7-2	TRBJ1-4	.	TGTGCCAGCAGTCGGGGGGGGAGGGAAGATGAAAAACTGTTTTTT	CASSRGGREDEKLFF
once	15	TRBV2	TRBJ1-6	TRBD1	TGTGCCAGCAGTAGGCCCGGGACAGGGGTGTCACCCCTCCACTTT	CASSRPGTGVSPLHF
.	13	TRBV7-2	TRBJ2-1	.	TGTGCCAGCTTCCGGAGTGACACCGATGAGCAGTTCTTC	CASFRSDTDEQFF
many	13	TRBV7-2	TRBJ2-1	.	TGTGCCAGCAGCTTAGGGACTACCCGTGAGCAGTTCTTC	CASSLGTTREQFF
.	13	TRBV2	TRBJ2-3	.	TGTGCCAGCAGTGAAGGTTGGTCGGATACGCAGTATTTT	CASSEGWSDTQYF
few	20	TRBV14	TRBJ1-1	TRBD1	TGTGCCAGCAGCCAATGGGGTAGGGACAGGCCGATCGGGCGGGCCACTGAAGCTTTCTTT	CASSQWGRDRPIGRATEAFF
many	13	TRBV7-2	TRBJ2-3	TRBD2	TGTGCCAGCAGCCCCGGGGGGACTAGCCTGCAGTATTTT	CASSPGGTSLQYF
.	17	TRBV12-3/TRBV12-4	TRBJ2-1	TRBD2	TGTGCCAGCAGTCCTGCACTCGGACTAGCGGCTAACAATGAGCAGTTCTTC	CASSPALGLAANNEQFF
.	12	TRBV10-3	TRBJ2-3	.	TGTGCCATCAGTCAGGACGGGGATACGCAGTATTTT	CAISQDGDTQYF
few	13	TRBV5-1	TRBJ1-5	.	TGCGCCAGCAGCTTTGGGGTCAATCAGCCCCAGCATTTT	CASSFGVNQPQHF
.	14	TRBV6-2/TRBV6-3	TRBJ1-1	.	TGTGCCAGCAGGCCCCCCCAACAGAACACTGAAGCTTTCTTT	CASRPPQQNTEAFF
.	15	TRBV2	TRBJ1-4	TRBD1	TGTGCCAGCAGTAAAACCGGGACAGGGCCCGAAAAACTGTTTTTT	CASSKTGTGPEKLFF
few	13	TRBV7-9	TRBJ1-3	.	TGTGCCAGCAGCACTGCGTCTGGAAACACCATATATTTT	CASSTASGNTIYF
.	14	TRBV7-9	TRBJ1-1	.	TGTGCCAGCAGCTCCGGACAGAAGAACACTGAAGCTTTCTTT	CASSSGQKNTEAFF
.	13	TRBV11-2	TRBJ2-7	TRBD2	TGTGCCAGCAGCTTAGCTAGCGGGGGCGAGCAGTACTTC	CASSLASGGEQYF
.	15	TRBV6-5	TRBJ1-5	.	TGTGCCAGCAGTTATAGTGGGGGATACGGTCAGCCCCAGCATTTT	CASSYSGGYGQPQHF
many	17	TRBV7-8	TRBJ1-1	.	TGTGCCAGCAGCTCGATTTGGGGGATGGGGTTGAACACTGAAGCTTTCTTT	CASSSIWGMGLNTEAFF
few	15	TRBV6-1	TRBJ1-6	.	TGTGCCAGCAGTGAAGCCTTGTACGATAATTCACCCCTCCACTTT	CASSEALYDNSPLHF
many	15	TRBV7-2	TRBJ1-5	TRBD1	TGTGCCAGCAGCTTTCAGGGGGGGGAAAATCAGCCCCAGCATTTT	CASSFQGGENQPQHF
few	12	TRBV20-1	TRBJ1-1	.	TGCAGTGCAAACTTAGTAGGGACAGAAGCTTTCTTT	CSANLVGTEAFF
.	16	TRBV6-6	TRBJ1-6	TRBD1	TGTGCCAGCAGTCGCGGGACGGACAGGGGTTATTCACCCCTCCACTTT	CASSRGTDRGYSPLHF
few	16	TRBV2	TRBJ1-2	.	TGTGCCAGCAGTGAAAATAGGGCGGCAGCTAACTATGGCTACACCTTC	CASSENRAAANYGYTF
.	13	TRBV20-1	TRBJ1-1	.	TGCAGTGCTAGGAACGAGCACAACACTGAAGCTTTCTTT	CSARNEHNTEAFF
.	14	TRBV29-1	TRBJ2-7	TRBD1	TGCAGCGTAACTCTAGACAGGGTTTCGGGCGAGCAGTACTTC	CSVTLDRVSGEQYF
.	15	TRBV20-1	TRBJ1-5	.	TGCAGTGCTAGAGATCAAAAAGGGGGCAATCAGCCCCAGCATTTT	CSARDQKGGNQPQHF
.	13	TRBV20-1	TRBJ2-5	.	TGCAGTGCTAACACAGGGAGCCAAGAGACCCAGTACTTC	CSANTGSQETQYF
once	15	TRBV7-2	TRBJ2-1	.	TGTGCCAGCAGCTCCCGCCAGACTGTAAGCAATGAGCAGTTCTTC	CASSSRQTVSNEQFF
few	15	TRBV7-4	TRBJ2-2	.	TGTGCCAGCAGCTCTCAAGGGAGGAGTGCCGGGGAGCTGTTTTTT	CASSSQGRSAGELFF
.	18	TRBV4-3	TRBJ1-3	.	TGCGCCAGCAGCCAAGACCTAGGAGATTTCCCTACCGGAAACACCATATATTTT	CASSQDLGDFPTGNTIYF
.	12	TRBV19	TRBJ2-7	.	TGTGCCAGTAGCGGACTGAACTACGAGCAGTACTTC	CASSGLNYEQYF
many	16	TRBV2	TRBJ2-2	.	TGTGCCAGCAGTGAAGCGCAGATTACCAACACCGGGGAGCTGTTTTTT	CASSEAQITNTGELFF
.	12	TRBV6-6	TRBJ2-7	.	TGTGCCAGCGCCACCATATTCTACGAGCAGTACTTC	CASATIFYEQYF
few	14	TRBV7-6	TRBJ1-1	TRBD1	TGTGCCAGCAGCCTCCAAGGGGGCCTTGGGGAAGCTTTCTTT	CASSLQGGLGEAFF
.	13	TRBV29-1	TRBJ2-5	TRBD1	TGCAGCGTTGTTGTGACAGGGGTACAGACCCAGTACTTC	CSVVVTGVQTQYF